Sequencing of this T cell receptor beta chain was carried out in a study of identical twins. Study-level points and caveats: For cord blood, abundant beta clonotypes had fewer insertions, unlike memory repertoires, which showed none.

TCRdb reanalysed the 5' RACE reads using MiXCR and keeps one entry per CDR3 protein. There are some 730,000 distinct CDR3 sequences in the sample; 18% occur only once, and less than 15% lies in the top ten. Points on this clonotype: Antigen: not known.

Separately, the same data were catalogued under a study of T cells expressing NK-cell markers. As that report states: Seven of the eight sequenced donors were HCMV-seropositive; one was seronegative. Dominant NKG2C+ clonotypes accounted for about 1.0-8% of CD8+ T cells in over 5 donors. The study left the HCMV specificity of expanded NKG2C+ T cell clones unresolved.

The receptor comes from a woman between 18 and 29 years old in good health. Sequences were obtained from PBMCs.

For the CDR3, the DNA is TGCGCCAGCAGTGATAGGACTAGCGTGAACACCGGGGAGCTGTTTTTT. Translating it yields CASSDRTSVNTGELFF. V is TRBV10-2 and J is TRBJ2-2; 9 positions agree with TRBD2. The V segment lost 3 bases and the J segment 1 base; nucleotides outside the gene matches: 3. CDR3 length: 16 amino acids. Germline lookup yields CDR1 WSHSY and CDR2 SAAADI.